A single T cell receptor beta chain is shown here with its context. What this receptor recognizes is not known. The sample holds no much larger clone one base away, and base qualities are not on file. The cohort consisted of some 730 healthy bone marrow donors. At the time of sampling, every cohort member was nominally healthy, though immune exposures that went unrecorded were likely present. The donor was CMV seropositive and belonged to the group of 250 to 350 seropositive cohort members. Every donor gave a peripheral blood sample, and the peripheral blood mononuclear cells from that sample were used for TCR beta sequencing. The Qiagen DNeasy Blood Extraction Kit was used to extract genomic DNA from the blood cell samples. The data derive from a study of cytomegalovirus exposure and HLA in healthy donors (dated by TCRdb to 2016 to 2017). A note on the overall study: In an earlier analysis of several hundred of the donors, under 300 Gb of sequence data and 90 million to 120 million unique TCR beta sequences from approximately 180 million T cells were reported. Roughly 300 gigabases of sequencing data and 70 million to 100 million unique TCR sequences were included in an early release covering 550 to 800 HLA-typed donors. The genetic ancestry cluster associated with self-reported Caucasian donors included around 76% of the approximately 410 genotyped donors. The study aimed to test whether signatures of past pathogen exposure could be identified by cataloging public T cell receptors. The study profiled the T cell repertoires of around 700 subjects by immunosequencing and related them to cytomegalovirus serostatus. In addition to the first cohort of approximately 650 subjects, a separate validation cohort of 120 different subjects was used. To predict cytomegalovirus infection status, the study combined high-throughput TCR immunosequencing, statistical association of individual TCRs with disease status, and machine learning. To study patterns of TCR occurrence, a later analysis re-analyzed previously published TCR beta repertoires from several hundred donors and added high-resolution HLA genotyping. In the later analysis, no new phenotypic data were used to find candidate immune exposures; instead, reliance was placed on TCR beta sequences and their occurrence across donors. An earlier analysis of several hundred of the donors applied high-throughput TCR beta sequencing to assess whether each TCR beta V gene segment acted as functional or pseudogenic. Donor age, sex, ethnicity and CMV serostatus were collected together with the repertoire data. A later genetic analysis took genome-wide SNP genotypes for about 55% of the 666 donors and used that subset as a discovery cohort. Every repertoire in the discovery cohort had been generated on one and the same sequencing platform. Both class I and class II loci were covered by HLA typing, at four-digit resolution. Typing coverage varied by locus: about 629-630 donors for A, B, C, DRB1 and DQB1; 522 for DQA1; over 600 for DPA1; roughly 470 for DPB1. Roughly 5 DR-DQ haplotypes were treated as single units for association and clustering because of strong linkage in the cohort. On average, 235,054 unique TCR beta nucleotide sequences were sequenced per donor among 300 to 500 genotyped donors of the cohort, with approximately 18% of those sequences being non-productive.

General findings and caveats noted by the study authors: The study listed 164 TCR beta chains as associated with cytomegalovirus. The authors suggested that the approach could potentially be extended to other disease states and immunological phenotypes. The sequencing pipeline was judged likely to have produced a cluster of highly shared sequence variants as a technical artifact. According to a later analysis, TCR association rates differed among HLA loci, with DRB1 alleles showing the most associated TCRs and HLA-C alleles showing the fewest. For the cohort, immune exposure information was limited to CMV serostatus. Roughly uniform sequencing depth across donors was assumed in presence/absence analyses, although this assumption may not hold. A later genetic analysis associated a missense DCLRE1C variant with V-gene and J-gene trimming of TCR beta chains, and an independent cohort replicated the association. The classifier was reported to diagnose cytomegalovirus status with high specificity and sensitivity in both the original cohort and the validation cohort. A later analysis found that most CMV-associated TCR beta chains appeared HLA-restricted, with HLA associations seemingly driven largely by CMV exposure. The earlier analysis of fewer than 750 of the donors excluded 15 to 20 rarely observed V segments, including chromosome 9 orphons, because counts were too low. HLA typing was unavailable for some donors at each locus, so association tests used only the typed subset. In a later analysis, about 17,000 TCR beta sequences were associated with specific HLA alleles at a false discovery rate of 0.05. A later genetic analysis reported fewer N-insertions in productive TCRs among donors in an Asian-associated ancestry cluster than the approximately 700-donor mean. The 87-base-pair reads could not distinguish some IMGT-functional V segments, including TRBV6-2 and TRBV6-3, so those segments were excluded. Several of the top co-occurrence clusters appeared to be linked to parvovirus B19, influenza, CMV and Epstein-Barr virus, according to a later analysis. Correlated functional status among segregating V segments might reflect linkage disequilibrium, but an unknown experimental factor could not be ruled out. In an earlier analysis of around 600 of the donors, most TCR beta V segments appeared in productive rearrangements about 87% or about 30% of the time, broadly matching IMGT annotations. Compared with equally common non-associated chains, HLA-associated TCR beta chains in a later analysis were more clonally expanded and had lower generation probabilities. Most TCR sequences were seen in very few donors, while some public TCRs were found in many individuals. In vitro tests confirmed that three of the cytomegalovirus-associated TCR beta chains recognize cytomegalovirus antigens. This cohort had only TCR beta chains sequenced, and the lack of alpha or paired-chain data limited which features could be detected. A further reported finding was that TCR beta sequences accurately predicted the HLA-A and HLA-B alleles for most subjects in the first cohort. When HLA alleles, especially DR and DQ, strongly co-occurred, TCR associations were difficult to assign to individual alleles.

The library was generated by the immunoSEQ multiplex PCR assay. The multiplex PCR relied on a mix of 60 forward primers for TCR Vbeta segments and 13 reverse primers for TCR Jbeta segments. The CDR3 region of rearranged TCR beta genes was amplified from genomic DNA by a multiplex PCR assay. The Illumina HiSeq System was used to sequence the amplified TCR beta libraries as 87-base-pair reads. The original methods were these. Across the 700 or so repertoires, a later analysis counted about 81 million unique TCR beta chains, roughly 11 million of which were shared by at least two donors. Raw reads were error-corrected and collapsed into unique sequences with a nearest-neighbor algorithm that merged closely related sequences to remove PCR and sequencing errors. To assign V, D and J gene segments, CDR3 sequences were aligned to IMGT reference sequences. For a sequence to be retained, a match of at least six nucleotides to both a V gene segment and a J gene segment was required. Rearrangements were called productive when the CDR3 lacked stop codons and stayed in frame with V and J; all others were non-productive. Following IMGT convention, CDR3 was defined as the stretch from the second conserved V-encoded cysteine to the conserved J-encoded phenylalanine. In an earlier analysis of approximately 500 of the donors, sequences lacking an unambiguous match to a single V gene segment were excluded. In an earlier analysis of almost 600 of the donors, a V segment was called functional when productive rearrangements were above 56.7%, and segregating when the standard deviation between donors exceeded 5%. A statistical classification framework was developed to diagnose cytomegalovirus status using the catalog of TCR beta chain sequences. V and J gene assignment, in a later analysis, came from comparing TCR nucleotide sequences with IMGT/GENE-DB human TR gene sequences. Using the TCRdist pipeline, a later analysis assigned CDR3 sequences along with most-parsimonious VDJ recombination scenarios. In a later analysis, every TCR beta chain was defined by the combination of its CDR3 amino acid sequence and its V-gene family, and reads without a unique V-gene family were dropped. As a way to deal with suspected cross-contamination and a sequencing artifact, a later analysis dropped over 550 nucleotide sequences that were highly shared and had low generation probability. A later analysis calculated a clonal expansion index for each public chain from normalized within-repertoire ranks of inferred template counts. In a later analysis, generation probabilities were computed with a VDJ recombination model fitted to out-of-frame rearrangements, and the resulting probabilities were checked against IGoR. Hypergeometric tests were used in a later analysis to score TCR-TCR, TCR-HLA and TCR-CMV co-occurrence, with a repertoire-size bias correction applied to the TCR pairs. False discovery rates were estimated in a later analysis by permuting HLA or CMV assignments 20 times. In a later analysis, co-occurring TCRs were grouped with DBSCAN, and TCRdist sequence similarity was added when clustering was performed within HLA-allele-positive subsets. For co-occurrence clustering, repertoires with fewer than 30,000 or more than 120,000 public chains were excluded, along with several repertoires with anomalous nucleotide sharing. TCRdb obtained this table from immuneACCESS and retained in-frame rearrangements with V and J assigned. These tables miss some clones; where compared with another copy, unresolved V genes account for less than half of the shortfall, and the remainder is unexplained. V and J calls and clone size come straight from that table; D and trimming were deduced from the DNA. The sample contains some 170,000 clones, roughly 77% of them found a single time. The ten largest clones take up roughly 3.6% of the sample.

The germline V gene (reference sequence) specifies LNHDA as CDR1 and SQIVND as CDR2. From its cysteine to its phenylalanine, the CDR3 spans 11 amino acids. Only the CDR3 DNA stays, 33 bases, in frame from base 1. V has 6 bases trimmed and J has 10 bases trimmed; junction bases matching no gene number 3. The sequence links TRBV19 to TRBJ1-5; 7 bases in the junction line up with TRBD1. Specimen: PBMCs. The clonotype was recovered from a man aged 25 to 40 in good health and CMV-seropositive. The DNA sequence follows: TGTGCCAGTAGCCCAGGGGGACCCCAGCATTTT. It translates as CASSPGGPQHF.